This is a list of T cell receptor beta chains from one sample in a study of blood T cell repertoires in COVID-19. Assay used: immunoSEQ multiplex PCR; TCRdb lists only in-frame clones, some missing. There are more than 50,000 clones in the sample; roughly 75% occur only once, and 9.7% lies in the top ten. Sequencing used peripheral blood. The source is a human donor in a cohort sampled during active COVID-19. The CDR3 runs from the conserved cysteine through the conserved F or W. Size tells how often a clone was seen (once, few, many) or the class of an expanded clone, and some rows leave it out.

v_call: TRBV23-1
clone_size: .
cdr3_aa: CASSHPGQGPATNEKLFF

v_call: TRBV30
clone_size: .
cdr3_aa: CAWSETGGNQPQHF

v_call: TRBV29-1
clone_size: .
cdr3_aa: CSVAQGGNEQFF

v_call: TRBV12-3/TRBV12-4
clone_size: .
cdr3_aa: CASTKDRAQPQHF

v_call: TRBV12-3/TRBV12-4
clone_size: .
cdr3_aa: CASSQGANSPLHF

v_call: TRBV18
clone_size: .
cdr3_aa: CASSPGAAETQYF

v_call: TRBV7-8
clone_size: .
cdr3_aa: CASSPGTSGRNHEQYF

v_call: TRBV9
clone_size: .
cdr3_aa: CASSVGRAFVDTQYF

v_call: TRBV6-6
clone_size: .
cdr3_aa: CASSAGGYTGELFF

v_call: TRBV4-1
clone_size: .
cdr3_aa: CASSTPTRGGGYTF

v_call: TRBV6-6
clone_size: .
cdr3_aa: CASSYAGREGYTF

v_call: TRBV30
clone_size: .
cdr3_aa: CAWNGGSTDTQYF

v_call: TRBV12-3/TRBV12-4
clone_size: few
cdr3_aa: CASTRTFGGYTF

v_call: TRBV5-1
clone_size: few
cdr3_aa: CASRAAANEKLFF

v_call: TRBV7-9
clone_size: medium-sized
cdr3_aa: CASSSRGLSGNTIYF

v_call: TRBV24-1
clone_size: .
cdr3_aa: CAAGRDYPPYEQYF

v_call: TRBV6-6
clone_size: .
cdr3_aa: CASSLPTPGADTQYF

v_call: TRBV6-2/TRBV6-3
clone_size: .
cdr3_aa: CASSYRSNQRAVYEQYF

v_call: TRBV12-3/TRBV12-4
clone_size: .
cdr3_aa: CASSFQGKEGYTF

v_call: TRBV11-2
clone_size: .
cdr3_aa: CASSLVASGSREQYF

v_call: TRBV7-6
clone_size: .
cdr3_aa: CASSLVAGKNEQFF

v_call: TRBV28
clone_size: few
cdr3_aa: CASSLGFLNTGELFF

v_call: TRBV7-2
clone_size: .
cdr3_aa: CASSDTGGRDKFF

v_call: TRBV27
clone_size: .
cdr3_aa: CASSDRNKNTEAFF

v_call: TRBV9
clone_size: .
cdr3_aa: CASSVQGNTEAFF

v_call: TRBV5-1
clone_size: .
cdr3_aa: CASSSGSGNTGELFF

v_call: TRBV6-6
clone_size: .
cdr3_aa: CASSGQSYEQYF

v_call: TRBV9
clone_size: .
cdr3_aa: CASSVQGIDTQYF

v_call: TRBV19
clone_size: .
cdr3_aa: CASSPWASGNEQFF

v_call: TRBV7-9
clone_size: .
cdr3_aa: CASSRLVTYNEQFF

v_call: TRBV4-3
clone_size: .
cdr3_aa: CASSLSLRGYGYTF

v_call: TRBV3-1/TRBV3-2
clone_size: .
cdr3_aa: CASSQDSPWGGMANEKLFF

v_call: TRBV27
clone_size: .
cdr3_aa: CASSFGTGGLAFF

v_call: TRBV6-2/TRBV6-3
clone_size: .
cdr3_aa: CASSYKSLDSFSNQPQHF

v_call: TRBV2
clone_size: few
cdr3_aa: CASSGTVGSTEAFF

v_call: TRBV28
clone_size: .
cdr3_aa: CASSSSGQTLDEKLFF

v_call: TRBV7-2
clone_size: .
cdr3_aa: CASSLDTNTEAFF

v_call: TRBV10-3
clone_size: .
cdr3_aa: CAISEGPEGEKLFF

v_call: TRBV2
clone_size: .
cdr3_aa: CASSVARQDGLDTF

v_call: TRBV5-1
clone_size: few
cdr3_aa: CASSLEASGISYEQYF

v_call: TRBV4-3
clone_size: .
cdr3_aa: CASSQEGLAGSTDTQYF

v_call: TRBV13
clone_size: .
cdr3_aa: CASSLAGPSYEQYF

v_call: TRBV7-3
clone_size: once
cdr3_aa: CASSRTSGNEIQFF

v_call: TRBV28
clone_size: .
cdr3_aa: CASSLSEAWGYTF

v_call: TRBV19
clone_size: .
cdr3_aa: CASSIGRESYEQYF

v_call: TRBV4-3
clone_size: .
cdr3_aa: CASSQTSGSDTQYF

v_call: TRBV12-3/TRBV12-4
clone_size: .
cdr3_aa: CASRYGTGDGYTF

v_call: TRBV6-1
clone_size: few
cdr3_aa: CASSDGRYEQYF

v_call: TRBV9
clone_size: .
cdr3_aa: CASSVGDGRETYEQYF

v_call: TRBV14
clone_size: .
cdr3_aa: CASSPSSTVVGVF

v_call: TRBV19
clone_size: few
cdr3_aa: CASSIAIDGTEAFF

v_call: TRBV4-3
clone_size: few
cdr3_aa: CASSHYCWDLDTDTQYF

v_call: TRBV7-2
clone_size: .
cdr3_aa: CASRLTGGNSYGYTF